This entry lists 27 T cell receptor beta chains sequenced from one sample in a study of CD8 T cells in ankylosing spondylitis. Each CDR3 protein is one row after TCRdb ran MiXCR on the 5' RACE reads. The sample includes approximately 140,000 distinct CDR3 sequences, 40% to 50% of them seen just once. What was sequenced was synovial fluid, either unsorted or a sorted T cell fraction (not recorded which). The receptors were gathered from a male donor with ankylosing spondylitis.

The V call is TRBV4-2, the J call TRBJ2-1; the match to TRBD2 covers 9 bases. This CDR3 has 15 amino acids. V was pared by 4 bases and J by 5 bases, with 6 bases of the junction left unmatched. Germline lookup yields CDR1 LGHNA and CDR2 YNFKEQ. CDR3 sequence reads: CASSPGTSIHNEQFF. The CDR3 region has the DNA TGTGCCAGCAGCCCCGGGACTAGCATTCACAATGAGCAGTTCTTC.

The rearrangement joins TRBV15 to TRBJ2-1, with 8 bases that match TRBD2. The junction had 1 base not matched to a gene; V was cut back by 6 bases and J by 3 bases. The germline gives CDR1 LNHNV, CDR2 YYDKDF (reference sequence). The CDR3 contains 13 residues. CDR3 DNA sequence: TGTGCCACCAGTAGCGGGGTCTACAATGAGCAGTTCTTC. Encoded protein: CATSSGVYNEQFF.

The sample holds a few counts of this clonotype. The rearrangement links TRBV27 to TRBJ2-7; perhaps TRBD1 as D (5 bases). Germline lookup yields CDR1 MNHEY and CDR2 SMNVEV (reference sequence). This CDR3 has 14 amino acids. The ends were cut back, 1 base at V and 3 bases at J, with 10 bases in the middle. The CDR3, as DNA: TGTGCCAGCAGTTTATGGGCAGGGATCTACGAGCAGTACTTC. It is translated as CASSLWAGIYEQYF.

The chain has TRBV7-9 and TRBJ2-7, with 9 bases fitting TRBD1. Germline assignment: CDR1 SEHNR and CDR2 FQNEAQ (reference sequence). V lost 4 bases and J lost 6; bases outside the gene matches: 16. This CDR3 spans 17 amino acids. In DNA, the CDR3 is TGTGCCAGCAGCTGTATGAAATCCGGGACAGGGTTTTCCGAGCAGTACTTC. This gives the protein CASSCMKSGTGFSEQYF.

In this sample, this clonotype turned up once. The J gene is TRBJ1-1, the V gene TRBV10-3; D not resolved. V was shortened by 6 bases and J by 4 bases, with 9 bases between the two germline ends. The V gene's germline CDR1 is ENHRY and CDR2 SYGVKD. There are 12 residues in the CDR3. The CDR3 DNA follows: TGTGCCATCAGGGGAAGAAGCACTGAAGCTTTCTTT. Its translation: CAIRGRSTEAFF.

V usage is TRBV12-3 or TRBV12-4 and J usage is TRBJ1-6, with 7 bases fitting TRBD1. CDR3 length: 16 residues. Trimming cost V 5 bases and J 0 bases; bases outside gene matches: 4. The chain's CDR3 is CASSNRGDSYNSPLHF. The CDR3 DNA reads TGTGCCAGCAGTAACAGGGGAGACTCCTATAATTCACCCCTCCACTTT.

The chain couples TRBV4-2 to TRBJ2-3, with 7 bases identical to TRBD2. CDR3 size: 16 residues. After removal of 3 bases from V and 7 bases from J, the junction contained 13 bases not matched to a gene. Per the germline V gene, CDR1 is LGHNA and CDR2 is YNFKEQ. DNA for the CDR3: TGTGCCAGCAGCCATCCGGTTGGCGGGAGTTTATATACGCAGTATTTT. Translated, it gives CASSHPVGGSLYTQYF.

V and J are TRBV27 and TRBJ2-7; D is tentatively TRBD1 or TRBD2 (5 bases each). Deletions cut 4 bases from V and 2 bases from J, with 12 bases between. CDR1 MNHEY and CDR2 SMNVEV come from the germline V gene (reference sequence). The CDR3 is 14 residues long. CDR3 protein: CASSWGSGAYEQYF. DNA for the CDR3: TGTGCCAGCAGTTGGGGGAGTGGAGCCTACGAGCAGTACTTC.

The table lists this clonotype with a few counts. This chain's CDR3 is CASSPRMLEDRPYEQYF. In nucleotides, the CDR3 is TGTGCCAGCAGTCCTCGGATGTTGGAGGATCGACCCTACGAGCAGTACTTC. The chain combines TRBV28 with TRBJ2-7; possible D gene TRBD2, 5 bases. Trimming took off 5 bases at V and 2 bases at J, with 22 bases between the two ends. The CDR3 totals 17 residues. Germline values: CDR1 MDHEN, CDR2 SYDVKM.

This clonotype came up a few times. The CDR3 region has the DNA TGCGCCAGCAGCTTCCAGGGAACTAACTATGGCTACACCTTC. The encoded protein is CASSFQGTNYGYTF. The rearrangement joins TRBV5-1 to TRBJ1-2; perhaps TRBD1 as D (5 bases). The germline V and J ends were trimmed by 2 bases and 0 bases, with 8 bases remaining between them. The CDR3 has 14 amino acids. Germline lookup yields CDR1 SGHRS and CDR2 YFSETQ. The variable domain in full, completed from reference TRBV5-1 and TRBJ1-2, reads KAGVTQTPRYLIKTRGQQVTLSCSPISGHRSVSWYQQTPGQGLQFLFEYFSETQRNKGNFPGRFSGRQFSNSRSEMNVSTLELGDSALYLCASSFQGTNYGYTFGSGTRLTVV.

The chain links TRBV18 to TRBJ1-1, with TRBD1 as a possible D gene (5 bases). V was clipped by 0 bases and J by 7 bases, with 15 bases between them. Germline CDR1 and CDR2: KGHSH and LQKENI. This CDR3 is 15 amino acids long. Written as DNA, the CDR3 is TGTGCCAGCTCACCACCCGGGGGGTGCGGATATGAAGCTTTCTTT. It encodes CASSPPGGCGYEAFF. The full variable domain, rest sourced from reference TRBV18 and TRBJ1-1, is NAGVMQNPRHLVRRRGQEARLRCSPMKGHSHVYWYRQLPEEGLKFMVYLQKENIIDESGMPKERFSAEFPKEGPSILRIQQVVRGDSAAYFCASSPPGGCGYEAFFGQGTRLTVV.

This clonotype was counted only a few times. The chain uses TRBV27 and TRBJ2-7; D may match TRBD1 or TRBD2 (5 bases each). CDR1 is MNHEY, CDR2 SMNVEV, per germline (reference sequence). The length of the CDR3 is 18 residues. V lost 0 bases and J lost 4, with 22 bases in between. The CDR3 nucleotides read TGTGCCAGCAGTTTATCGTTGCAGGGTCTAAGCGGCGTATACGAGCAGTACTTC. It yields the protein CASSLSLQGLSGVYEQYF.

The sample holds a few counts of this clonotype. The V and J genes are TRBV4-1 and TRBJ2-7; tentative D call: TRBD1 (5 bases). The CDR3 sequence is 15 residues long. Trimming stripped 0 bases from V and 5 bases from J, with 14 bases between. Per the germline V gene, CDR1 is MGHRA and CDR2 is YSYEKL. CDR3 nucleotide sequence: TGCGCCAGCAGCCAAGATTGGCAGGGCAACAACGAGCAGTACTTC. This translates into CASSQDWQGNNEQYF.

This clonotype was detected a few times. The chain employs TRBV6-4 and TRBJ2-7, with unresolved D. Germline lookup yields CDR1 MRHNA and CDR2 SNTAGT. The CDR3 is 11 amino acids. The V and J ends lost 2 bases and 2 bases respectively, with 1 base between them. CDR3 sequence: CASSDPYEQYF. The CDR3 nucleotides read TGTGCCAGCAGTGACCCCTACGAGCAGTACTTC.

The CDR3 loop is CASSQDVTGYSYEQYF. The CDR3 nucleotides are TGCGCCAGCAGCCAAGATGTGACAGGATACTCCTACGAGCAGTACTTC. The chain couples TRBV4-1 to TRBJ2-7, with D perhaps matching TRBD1 (6 bases). The CDR3 extends over 16 amino acids. V dropped 0 bases and J dropped 0 bases, with 12 bases sitting between them. CDR1 MGHRA and CDR2 YSYEKL come from the germline V gene.

The chain combines TRBV5-5 with TRBJ1-3, with D uncertain. CDR1 SGHKS and CDR2 YYEKEE come from the germline V gene (reference sequence). V lost 0 bases, J lost 3 bases, and 7 bases lay in between. The CDR3 is made up of 14 amino acids. Here the CDR3 reads CASSLEFGGNTIYF. The DNA of the CDR3 is TGTGCCAGCAGCTTGGAGTTCGGTGGAAACACCATATATTTT.

This clonotype came up a few times. The J gene is TRBJ2-7, the V gene TRBV18; TRBD1 matches at 10 bases. Per the germline V gene, CDR1 is KGHSH and CDR2 is LQKENI. The junction had 2 bases not matched to a gene; V was cut back by 3 bases and J by 3 bases. This CDR3 has 14 amino acids. The CDR3 DNA is TGTGCCAGCTCACCTGACAGGGGGCTCTACGAGCAGTACTTC. Translating it yields CASSPDRGLYEQYF.

The chain is built from TRBV7-4 and TRBJ1-2; possibly TRBD1 for D (6 bases). With 5 bases removed from V and 8 bases from J, the gap between germline ends came to 18 bases. Germline V CDR1 and CDR2: SGHVT, SQSDAQ. This CDR3 has 14 residues. CDR3 coding DNA: TGTGCCAGCAGCAAACCGGGACAAATCCGGGGCTACACCTTC. It encodes CASSKPGQIRGYTF. The full variable domain, completed using reference TRBV7-4 and TRBJ1-2, is GAGVSQSPRYKVAKRGRDVALRCDSISGHVTLYWYRQTLGQGSEVLTYSQSDAQRDKSGRPSGRFSAERPERSVSTLKIQRTEQGDSAVYLCASSKPGQIRGYTFGSGTRLTVV.

This clonotype was observed a few times. This sequence joins TRBV29-1 and TRBJ2-1; the D gene is possibly TRBD2 (5 bases). Germline V gene lookup returns CDR1 SQVTM and CDR2 ANQGSEA. The CDR3 has 13 amino acids. Trimming pared 2 bases from V and 12 bases from J, leaving 17 bases between. Written as DNA, the CDR3 is TGCAGCGTTGAACGAGCCCAGGCGGGCTTGCAGTTCTTC. It is translated as CSVERAQAGLQFF.

V usage is TRBV7-3 and J usage is TRBJ2-1, with TRBD2 matching 10 bases. Germline-derived CDR1 and CDR2 are SGHTA and FQGTGA. The V gene end was trimmed by 5 bases and the J gene end by 0 bases; junction bases not matched to a gene: 4. The CDR3 is 16 amino acids. The chain's CDR3 is CASSPSGSVSYNEQFF. CDR3 in DNA: TGTGCCAGCAGCCCTAGCGGGAGCGTCTCCTACAATGAGCAGTTCTTC.

This clonotype turned up a few times. The V and J genes are TRBV6-4 and TRBJ2-7; the D gene is possibly TRBD1 (5 bases). Trimming shortened V by 8 bases and J by 0 bases, and 20 bases separated the two germline ends. Per the germline V gene, CDR1 is MRHNA and CDR2 is SNTAGT. There are 16 residues in the CDR3. CDR3 coding DNA: TGTGCCAGCGTGGCAGGGATGGCCAGTAGCTCCTACGAGCAGTACTTC. Translation: CASVAGMASSSYEQYF.

This clonotype was observed a few times. This sequence joins TRBV28 and TRBJ2-5; the D is unclear. The CDR3 runs 15 residues. Trimming took 4 bases from V and 5 from J, leaving 17 bases between them. Germline V gene lookup returns CDR1 MDHEN and CDR2 SYDVKM. The CDR3 DNA sequence: TGTGCCAGCAGTTCCCCCTTGGCAGTGGAGGAGACCCAGTACTTC. This sequence encodes CASSSPLAVEETQYF.

The chain employs TRBV5-1 and TRBJ2-1, with 8 positions matching TRBD2. V lost 1 base and J lost 4; bases outside the gene matches: 4. Germline V gene lookup returns CDR1 SGHRS and CDR2 YFSETQ. The CDR3 has 15 amino acids. The CDR3 DNA reads TGCGCCAGCAGCTTGATGGCGGGAGGATACAATGAGCAGTTCTTC. It codes for CASSLMAGGYNEQFF.

This clonotype was counted only a few times. The gene calls are TRBV19 and TRBJ2-1; D ambiguous. CDR3 length: 14 amino acids. Looked up from germline, CDR1 is LNHDA and CDR2 is SQIVND (reference sequence). The germline V and J ends were trimmed by 8 bases and 9 bases, with 20 bases remaining between them. The CDR3 DNA reads as TGTGCCAGTTCAGCTAGGACGGGCCTTGGTGAGCAGTTCTTC. Translated: CASSARTGLGEQFF.

This clonotype has more than one count but fewer than ten. The chain has TRBV29-1 and TRBJ2-1, with 9 bases lining up with TRBD2. CDR1 and CDR2 from the germline V gene are SQVTM and ANQGSEA. The CDR3 is 13 amino acids. With V trimmed by 1 base and J by 7 bases, 2 bases remained unmatched. In DNA, the CDR3 is TGCAGCGTTGAAGGGACTAGCGTGAATGAGCAGTTCTTC. Translated: CSVEGTSVNEQFF.

V is TRBV6-2 or TRBV6-3 and J is TRBJ1-2; D is unclear. The germline CDR1 and CDR2 sequences are MNHEY and SVGEGT. The CDR3 has 12 amino acids. The V end lost 6 bases, the J end lost 5 bases, and 10 bases lay between the germline ends. The CDR3 protein is CASRTDVYGYTF. As DNA, the CDR3 is TGTGCCAGCAGAACAGACGTATATGGCTACACCTTC.

The chain has TRBV24-1 and TRBJ2-5; no firm D call. The CDR3 totals 16 residues. Germline CDR1 reads KGHDR; CDR2 reads SFDVKD. Trimming removed 0 bases at V and 5 bases at J, with 15 bases between. CDR3 DNA sequence: TGTGCCACCAGTGATTTGCAGACGGAAGGAGCGGAGACCCAGTACTTC. Encoded protein: CATSDLQTEGAETQYF.